Listed below are T cell receptor beta chains from one sample, sequenced in a study of tissue T cells after allogeneic stem cell transplantation. Assay: immunoSEQ multiplex PCR; the TCRdb copy retains only in-frame clones and omits some. The sample holds approximately 8,800 clones, just over 55% seen once. The sequencing used tissue from the jejunum, collected at autopsy. The origin of the receptors is a female donor over 55 with lung cancer. The CDR3 runs from the conserved cysteine through the conserved F or W. D genes are given only for firm matches. Clone size is not always given. Where it is, it says once, few, many or a class for expanded clones.

V,J,D,size,CDR3,DNA
TRBV2,TRBJ2-3,TRBD2,medium-sized,CASSVLAGATDTQYF,TGTGCCAGCAGTGTTCTAGCGGGGGCGACAGATACGCAGTATTTT
TRBV6-2/TRBV6-3,TRBJ1-2,TRBD1,-,CASSYVGGQRRRGYTF,TGTGCCAGCAGTTATGTCGGGGGACAGCGACGCCGTGGCTACACCTTC
TRBV9,TRBJ2-7,TRBD2,-,CASSRQGLAEYEQYF,TGTGCCAGCAGCCGACAGGGACTAGCGGAATACGAGCAGTACTTC
TRBV19,TRBJ2-2,-,-,CASSKGLASRDTGELFF,TGTGCCAGTAGTAAGGGTTTAGCTAGCAGAGACACCGGGGAGCTGTTTTTT
TRBV27,TRBJ2-3,-,-,CASSFDLADTQYF,TGTGCCAGCAGTTTCGATCTGGCAGATACGCAGTATTTT
TRBV5-1,TRBJ2-1,-,medium-sized,CASSLGDLQEQFF,TGCGCCAGCAGCTTGGGCGACCTACAAGAGCAGTTCTTC
TRBV4-3,TRBJ2-1,-,once,CASSQDFGGRLHKQFF,TGCGCCAGCAGCCAAGATTTCGGGGGGCGACTCCACAAACAGTTCTTC
TRBV4-1,TRBJ1-2,-,large,CASSQGRGSNYGYTF,TGCGCCAGCAGCCAAGGGCGGGGATCCAACTATGGCTACACCTTC
TRBV11-2,TRBJ1-1,TRBD1,-,CASSLVRDRGTEAFF,TGTGCCAGCAGCTTAGTCCGAGACAGGGGAACTGAAGCTTTCTTT
TRBV7-6,TRBJ2-3,-,few,CASSLAILALSTDTQYF,TGTGCCAGCAGCTTAGCGATCCTAGCGCTTAGCACAGATACGCAGTATTTT
TRBV11-2,TRBJ2-7,-,few,CASSFVYEQYF,TGTGCCAGCAGCTTTGTCTACGAGCAGTACTTC
TRBV5-1,TRBJ2-1,-,-,CASKGGSSYNERFF,TGCGCCAGCAAGGGCGGCAGCTCCTACAATGAGCGGTTCTTC
TRBV2,TRBJ2-3,-,few,CASRVQGTSTDTQYF,TGTGCCAGCAGAGTACAGGGGACTAGCACAGATACGCAGTATTTT
TRBV24-1,TRBJ2-1,-,-,CATSDRSSGSYNEQFF,TGTGCCACCAGTGATCGGTCTAGTGGGTCCTACAATGAGCAGTTCTTC
TRBV11-2,TRBJ2-7,TRBD2,-,CASSFERGTYEQYF,TGTGCCAGCAGCTTTGAGCGGGGTACTTATGAGCAGTACTTC
TRBV7-2,TRBJ2-5,-,once,CASSLTPQETQYF,TGTGCCAGCAGTTTGACCCCCCAAGAGACCCAGTACTTC
TRBV7-2,TRBJ2-1,TRBD1,-,CASSRGTGSYNEQFF,TGTGCCAGCAGCCGTGGGACAGGCTCCTACAATGAGCAGTTCTTC